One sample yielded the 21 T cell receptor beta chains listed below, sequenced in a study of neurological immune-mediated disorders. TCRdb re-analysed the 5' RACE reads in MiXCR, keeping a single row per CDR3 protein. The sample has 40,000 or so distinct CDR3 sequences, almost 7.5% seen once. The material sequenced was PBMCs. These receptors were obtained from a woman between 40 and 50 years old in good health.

CDR3 sequence: CAFCEQGAEAFF. The CDR3 coding sequence is TGTGCCTTCTGTGAGCAGGGGGCTGAAGCTTTCTTT. This chain links TRBV10-3 with TRBJ1-1, with 7 bases that match TRBD1. Unmatched junction bases numbered 9, after V lost 11 bases and J lost 6 bases. The germline V gene encodes CDR1 ENHRY and CDR2 SYGVKD. CDR3 length: 12 residues.

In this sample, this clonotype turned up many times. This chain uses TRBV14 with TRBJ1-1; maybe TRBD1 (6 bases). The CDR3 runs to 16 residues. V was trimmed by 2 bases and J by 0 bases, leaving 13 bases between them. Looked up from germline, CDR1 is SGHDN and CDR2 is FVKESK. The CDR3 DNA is TGTGCCAGCAGCCAATTCAGACAGGCCCTGAACACTGAAGCTTTCTTT. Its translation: CASSQFRQALNTEAFF.

The CDR3 nucleotides read TGTGCCAGCAGCGCAACGGGAGGGGCTTCAGATACGCAGTATTTT. Protein product: CASSATGGASDTQYF. V is TRBV7-9 and J is TRBJ2-3, with 8 bases fitting TRBD2. V shed 5 bases, J shed 4 bases, and the junction held 8 bases outside the gene matches. Germline CDR1 is SEHNR and CDR2 is FQNEAQ (reference sequence). CDR3 length: 15 residues.

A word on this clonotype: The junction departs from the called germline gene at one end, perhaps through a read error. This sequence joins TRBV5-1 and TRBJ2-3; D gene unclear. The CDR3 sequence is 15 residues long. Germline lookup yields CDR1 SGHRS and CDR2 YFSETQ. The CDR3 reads CANSWAEANGDTQYF. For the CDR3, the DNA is TGCGCCAACAGCTGGGCGGAAGCAAACGGGGATACGCAGTATTTT. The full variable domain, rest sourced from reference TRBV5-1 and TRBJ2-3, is KAGVTQTPRYLIKTRGQQVTLSCSPISGHRSVSWYQQTPGQGLQFLFEYFSETQRNKGNFPGRFSGRQFSNSRSEMNVSTLELGDSALYLCANSWAEANGDTQYFGPGTRLTVL.

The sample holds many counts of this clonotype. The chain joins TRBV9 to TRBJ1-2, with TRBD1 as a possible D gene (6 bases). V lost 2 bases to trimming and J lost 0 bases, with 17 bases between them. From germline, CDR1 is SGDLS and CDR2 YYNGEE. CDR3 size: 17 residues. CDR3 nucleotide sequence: TGTGCCAGCAGCGTTAATGATGGGCAGGGGTCTAACTATGGCTACACCTTC. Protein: CASSVNDGQGSNYGYTF.

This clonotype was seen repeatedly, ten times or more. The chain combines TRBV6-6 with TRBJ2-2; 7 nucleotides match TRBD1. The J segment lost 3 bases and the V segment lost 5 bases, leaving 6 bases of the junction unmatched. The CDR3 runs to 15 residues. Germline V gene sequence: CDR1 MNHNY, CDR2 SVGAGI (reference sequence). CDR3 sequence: CASSPGQSYTGELFF. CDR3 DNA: TGTGCCAGCAGTCCGGGACAGTCCTACACCGGGGAGCTGTTTTTT.

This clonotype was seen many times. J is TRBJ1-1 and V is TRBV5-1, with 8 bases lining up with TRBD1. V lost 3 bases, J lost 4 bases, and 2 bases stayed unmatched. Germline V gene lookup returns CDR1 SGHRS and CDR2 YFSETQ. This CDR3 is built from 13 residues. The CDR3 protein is CASSSDRGTEAFF. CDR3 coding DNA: TGCGCCAGCAGCTCAGACAGGGGCACTGAAGCTTTCTTT.

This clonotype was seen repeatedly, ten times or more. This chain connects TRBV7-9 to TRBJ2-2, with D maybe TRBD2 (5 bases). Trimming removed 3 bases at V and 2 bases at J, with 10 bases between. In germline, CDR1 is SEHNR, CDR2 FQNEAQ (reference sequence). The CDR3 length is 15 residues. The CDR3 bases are TGTGCCAGCAGCTTGACTATACTAAACACCGGGGAGCTGTTTTTT. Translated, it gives CASSLTILNTGELFF. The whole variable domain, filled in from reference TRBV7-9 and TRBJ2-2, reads DTGVSQNPRHKITKRGQNVTFRCDPISEHNRLYWYRQTLGQGPEFLTYFQNEAQLEKSRLLSDRFSAERPKGSFSTLEIQRTEQGDSAMYLCASSLTILNTGELFFGEGSRLTVL.

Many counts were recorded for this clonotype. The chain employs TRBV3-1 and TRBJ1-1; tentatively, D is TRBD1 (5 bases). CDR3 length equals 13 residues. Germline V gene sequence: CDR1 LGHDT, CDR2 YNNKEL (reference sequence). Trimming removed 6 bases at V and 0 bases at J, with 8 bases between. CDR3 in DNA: TGTGCCAGCAGTGGGACGGTGAACACTGAAGCTTTCTTT. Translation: CASSGTVNTEAFF.

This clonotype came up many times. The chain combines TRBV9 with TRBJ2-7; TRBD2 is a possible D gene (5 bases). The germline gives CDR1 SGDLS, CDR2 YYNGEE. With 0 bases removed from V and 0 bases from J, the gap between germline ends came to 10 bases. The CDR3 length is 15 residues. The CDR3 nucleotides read TGTGCCAGCAGCGTAGAGGCGGGCCACTCCTACGAGCAGTACTTC. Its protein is CASSVEAGHSYEQYF.

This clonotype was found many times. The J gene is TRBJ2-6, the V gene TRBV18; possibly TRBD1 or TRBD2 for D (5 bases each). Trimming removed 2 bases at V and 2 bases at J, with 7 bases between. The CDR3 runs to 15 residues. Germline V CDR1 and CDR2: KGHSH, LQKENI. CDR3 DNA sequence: TGTGCCAGCTCACCAGGGACGCCTGGGGCCAACGTCCTGACTTTC. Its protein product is CASSPGTPGANVLTF.

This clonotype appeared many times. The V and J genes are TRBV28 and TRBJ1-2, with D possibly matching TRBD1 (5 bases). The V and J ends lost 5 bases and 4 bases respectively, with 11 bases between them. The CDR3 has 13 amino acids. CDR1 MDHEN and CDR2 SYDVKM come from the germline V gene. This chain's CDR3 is CASSVGVGYGYTF. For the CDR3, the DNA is TGTGCCAGCAGTGTAGGGGTTGGCTATGGCTACACCTTC.

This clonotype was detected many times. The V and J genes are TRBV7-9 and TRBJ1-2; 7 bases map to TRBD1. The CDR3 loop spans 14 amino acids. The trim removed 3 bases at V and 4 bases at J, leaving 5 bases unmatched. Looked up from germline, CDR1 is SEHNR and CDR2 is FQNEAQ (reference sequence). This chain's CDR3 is CASSFEGAGYGYTF. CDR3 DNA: TGTGCCAGCAGCTTCGAGGGGGCGGGCTATGGCTACACCTTC. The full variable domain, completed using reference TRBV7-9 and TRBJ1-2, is DTGVSQNPRHKITKRGQNVTFRCDPISEHNRLYWYRQTLGQGPEFLTYFQNEAQLEKSRLLSDRFSAERPKGSFSTLEIQRTEQGDSAMYLCASSFEGAGYGYTFGSGTRLTVV.

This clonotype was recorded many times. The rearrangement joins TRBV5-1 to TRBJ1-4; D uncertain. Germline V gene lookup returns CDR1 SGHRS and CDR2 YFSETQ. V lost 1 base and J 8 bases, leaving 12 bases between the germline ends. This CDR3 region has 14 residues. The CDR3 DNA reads TGCGCCAGCAGCTTGTCTGGAGGGAGCGAAAAACTGTTTTTT. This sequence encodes CASSLSGGSEKLFF.

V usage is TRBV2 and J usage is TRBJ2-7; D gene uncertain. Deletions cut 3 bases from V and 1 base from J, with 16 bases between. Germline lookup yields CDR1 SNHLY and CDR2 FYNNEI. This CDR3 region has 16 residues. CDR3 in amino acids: CASSDIGSMGSYEQYF. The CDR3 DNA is TGTGCCAGCAGTGATATAGGCTCCATGGGGTCCTACGAGCAGTACTTC.

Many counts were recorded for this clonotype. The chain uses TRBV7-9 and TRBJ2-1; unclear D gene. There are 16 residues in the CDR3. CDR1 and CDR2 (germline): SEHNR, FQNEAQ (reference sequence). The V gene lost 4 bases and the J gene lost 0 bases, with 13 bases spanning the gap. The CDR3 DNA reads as TGTGCCAGCAGCTCCCTGACGTCGAGCTCCTACAATGAGCAGTTCTTC. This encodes CASSSLTSSSYNEQFF.

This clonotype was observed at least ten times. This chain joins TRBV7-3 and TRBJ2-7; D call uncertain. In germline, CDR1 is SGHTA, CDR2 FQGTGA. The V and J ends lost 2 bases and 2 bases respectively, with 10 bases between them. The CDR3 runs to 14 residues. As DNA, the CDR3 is TGTGCCAGCAGCTTAGAGGCCAGCCCCTACGAGCAGTACTTC. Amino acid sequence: CASSLEASPYEQYF.

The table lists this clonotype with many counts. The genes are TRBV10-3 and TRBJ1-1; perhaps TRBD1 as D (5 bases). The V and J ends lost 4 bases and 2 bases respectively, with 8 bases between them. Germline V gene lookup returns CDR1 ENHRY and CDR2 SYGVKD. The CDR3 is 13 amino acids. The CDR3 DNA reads TGTGCCATCAGTGGACAGATCAACACTGAAGCTTTCTTT. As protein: CAISGQINTEAFF.

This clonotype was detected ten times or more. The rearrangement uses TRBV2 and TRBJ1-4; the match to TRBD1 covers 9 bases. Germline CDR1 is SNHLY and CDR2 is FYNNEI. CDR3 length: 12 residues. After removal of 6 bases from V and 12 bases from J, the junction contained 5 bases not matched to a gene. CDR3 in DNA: TGTGCCAGCAGGGGGGGGACAGGGCAACTGTTTTTT. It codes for CASRGGTGQLFF.

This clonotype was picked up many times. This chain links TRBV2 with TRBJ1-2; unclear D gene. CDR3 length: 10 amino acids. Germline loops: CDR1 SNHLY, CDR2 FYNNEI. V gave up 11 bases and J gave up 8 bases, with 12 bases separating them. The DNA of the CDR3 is TGTGCCGGGCGGACGGGAGGCTACACCTTC. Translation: CAGRTGGYTF.

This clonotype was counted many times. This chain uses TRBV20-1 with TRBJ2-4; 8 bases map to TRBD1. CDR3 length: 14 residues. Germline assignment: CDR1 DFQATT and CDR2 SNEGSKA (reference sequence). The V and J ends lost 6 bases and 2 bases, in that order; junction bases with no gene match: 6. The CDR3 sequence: CSATGQGPKNIQYF. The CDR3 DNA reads TGCAGTGCCACAGGACAGGGCCCCAAAAACATTCAGTACTTC.